This T cell receptor beta chain was found in a study of shared clonotypes between healthy human individuals. Of note for this clone: Antigen unknown.

Naive CD8 cells, CD45RO-negative and positively selected for CCR7, excluded terminally differentiated effector memory CD45RA+ cells. The CDR3 is made up of 14 amino acids. Germline V gene lookup returns CDR1 SEHNR and CDR2 FQNEAQ (reference sequence). Trimming removed 5 bases at V and 9 bases at J, with 17 bases between. Study-level findings and limits: Generation probabilities of non-shared clonotypes were lower (relative to those shared by all four donors). Larger estimated richness was generally seen in naive subsets than in memory subsets. It was observed that roughly 5.4% of naive CD4 clonotypes were shared across a few donors.

The authors' processing: In the immunoSEQ data, sequences were junction-only and lacked quality scores, so filtering differed. Only in-frame clones appear in the TCRdb table, and some are missing; sequencing was by immunoSEQ multiplex PCR. The V and J calls and clone size are taken from that table; D and trimming were inferred from the DNA. The profile shows around 2.1 million clones, about 93% of them singletons. This chain connects TRBV7-9 to TRBJ2-1; D unclear. The clonotype comes from a man between 18 and 29 years old in good health. Some clones in this sample may be carry-over from other donors' samples. Sequencing was performed on naive CD8+ T cells from PBMCs. CDR3 sequence reads: CASSLNLEYLEQFF. The CDR3 nucleotides are TGTGCCAGCAGCCTGAACTTGGAGTACCTTGAGCAGTTCTTC.